The present entry profiles one TCR beta chain with its context. The table came from immunoSEQ multiplex PCR; TCRdb's copy has only in-frame clones and leaves some out. The table includes about 82,000 clones, 86% detected once. In germline, CDR1 is SGHRS, CDR2 YFSETQ. The V end lost 2 bases, the J end lost 3 bases, and 11 bases lay between the germline ends. The CDR3 extends over 15 amino acids. The source of the sample is a study of OX40 agonist ivuxolimab in advanced cancers. Patients who had autoimmune disease history or got systemic immunosuppression were left out. This clonotype was sampled from an adult with an advanced solid tumor such as melanoma, head and neck, liver or kidney cancer. The chain carries TRBV5-1 and TRBJ2-2; TRBD2 is a possible D gene (6 bases). This material consisted of CD4+ or CD8+ T cells sorted from blood, taken in a trial of the OX40 agonist ivuxolimab. Written as DNA, the CDR3 is TGCGCCAGCAGCTTCCGGGACTTATACACCGGGGAGCTGTTTTTT. It translates to CASSFRDLYTGELFF.